This paragraph reports one T cell receptor (beta chain). The data are from a study of blood T cell repertoires in COVID-19. Study information: There were acute and convalescent COVID-19 samples, and they came from the United States, Italy and Spain. T cells, B-cell-depleted T cells, or PBMCs provided the cDNA or gDNA that served as material.

The CDR3 extends over 17 amino acids. In germline, CDR1 is MNHEY, CDR2 SVGEGT. The junction had 14 bases not matched to a gene; V was cut back by 5 bases and J by 7 bases. Study processing details: Amplification of reference gene primers was used by the study to estimate nucleated cell counts. The method was immunoSEQ multiplex PCR; TCRdb's version includes in-frame clones alone and lacks a portion of them. V and J calls plus clone size are reproduced from that table; the DNA served to infer D and trimming. The table has 150,000 to 200,000 clones, approximately 90% seen once. This TCR was recovered from a woman of 80 years or more in a cohort sampled during active or convalescent COVID-19. This chain connects TRBV6-2 or TRBV6-3 to TRBJ2-4; 10 bases are a match to TRBD2. The sample taken for sequencing was peripheral blood. The CDR3 reads CASSRKSMMTSGNIQYF. Here the CDR3 DNA reads TGTGCCAGCAGTCGGAAGTCGATGATGACTAGCGGGAACATTCAGTACTTC.